This TCR beta chain was sequenced during a study of T-cell memory formation after mild COVID-19 (TCRdb year 2021). A note on the overall study: TCR sequence clusters from the two donors were found to be largely donor specific. In a couple of donors, T-cell clones that expanded and contracted after mild COVID-19 were tracked by sequencing TCRalpha and TCRbeta repertoires over time. The cohort was made up of two young adult volunteers, one female and one male, who were previously healthy. Results the study describes overall, beyond this receptor: Contracting CD4+ clones turned up mainly in the CM and EM memory subsets, whereas EMRA was where CD8+ clones were enriched. From day 15 to 85, contracting clones showed balanced CD4/CD8 phenotypes, whereas a second wave of clones that expanded from day 15 to 37 leaned towards CD4+. Some responding clones were detected in pre-infection memory, suggesting pre-existing cross-reactive memory T cells joined the SARS-CoV-2 response. The study covered only two mild cases, and larger cohorts including severe cases with pre-infection samples were considered necessary. SARS-CoV-2 specificity was not confirmed for the second-wave clones peaking on day 37.

In its sample, this clonotype was seen many times. It lacks a known antigen. Base qualities were left out, and no much larger clone turns up one base away. Ficoll-Paque density gradient centrifugation was the method used to isolate PBMCs. The data were produced on an Illumina NovaSeq 6000. TCRalpha and TCRbeta cDNA libraries were constructed by 5'RACE with constant-segment primers, with sample barcodes and unique molecular identifiers being introduced. Trizol reagent was used to extract RNA from every sample. The libraries were amplified in two PCR steps, and the second step added a second sample barcode and Illumina TruSeq adapters. Sequencing of the libraries was done on an Illumina NovaSeq, producing 2 x 150 bp paired-end reads. In the source study's methods: With migec v1.2.7, reads were demultiplexed and then collapsed into UMI-guided consensus sequences. Using mixcr v2.1.11, UMI consensuses were aligned to TRA and TRB V and J templates and then assembled into clonotypes. A clonotype was counted as expanded or contracted only when both edgeR and NoisET called the clonotype significant, with the noise models trained on biological replicates. edgeR calls used a false discovery rate-adjusted p below 0.01 and a log2 fold-change threshold of 1. As an exploratory analysis of dynamics, max-normalized trajectories of the 1000 most abundant clonotypes were examined with PCA combined with hierarchical clustering. The CD4 or CD8 phenotype of responding clones was assigned using the separately sequenced CD4+ and CD8+ repertoires. Through fastp at Q25 and MiXCR, TCRdb rebuilt clones from the public reads, retaining in-frame beta chains. Every entry covers one CDR3 protein and lists the most common genes and DNA from its rows. These V and J calls originate from TCRdb's pipeline instead of the authors' own analysis. The sample table records 450,000 or so distinct CDR3 sequences; 20% to 25% of these occur just once. The ten biggest clones cover 9.5% to 15% of the sample.

Trimming costs V 4 bases and J 0 bases, and their ends lie 7 bases apart. From the cysteine up to the phenylalanine, the CDR3 has a length of 14 residues. Only the CDR3 DNA stays, 42 bases, in frame from base 1. This clonotype was sampled from an adult woman who had mild COVID-19 (a few samples of this study predate the infection). The sample titles of this study are shuffled in the database, so cell type and time point are left out; the donor was told from shared clones. The chain links TRBV12-3 or TRBV12-4 with TRBJ2-1, with the D gene tentatively TRBD1 or TRBD2, based on 6 matching bases in each. Input material: PBMCs or a T cell subset sorted from them (not recorded which). For the CDR3, the sequence is CASSWGASYNEQFF. The DNA is TGTGCCAGCAGTTGGGGGGCCTCCTACAATGAGCAGTTCTTC.